The present entry profiles one T cell receptor beta chain with its context. Its matching antigen is unknown. These data belong to a study of somatic mutations in cytotoxic T cells in rheumatoid arthritis. In the study overall: Selected T-cell populations stained with V beta antibodies were isolated by flow sorting to nearly 100% purity; these included V beta1+ cells subjected to TCRB sequencing.

Overall study results and limits: In about an eighth of the roughly 60 patients, the largest CD8+ clone exceeded 20% of CD8+ cells. TRBV07's slight underrepresentation, observed in rheumatoid arthritis patients, lacked adjustment for multiple comparisons.

In the original analysis: Only a few patient CD8+ clones above 1% matched published virus-specific TCRB sequences. Some clones are missing from TCRdb's copy, which holds only in-frame ones; the method was immunoSEQ multiplex PCR. V and J calls and clone size are those listed in that table; D and trimming were worked out from the DNA. Among around 18,000 clones listed, over 75% were seen once. The V segment lost 1 base and the J segment 4 bases; nucleotides outside the gene matches: 1. CDR3 size: 15 residues. Germline V CDR1 and CDR2: MGHRA, YSYEKL. The source of this sequence is an adult with rheumatoid arthritis. The V and J genes are TRBV4-1 and TRBJ2-1; 10 bases fit TRBD1. The material sequenced was CD8+ T cells sorted from blood. CDR3 nucleotide sequence: TGCGCCAGCAGCCAAGGACAGGGGGCGTACAATGAGCAGTTCTTC. Protein: CASSQGQGAYNEQFF.